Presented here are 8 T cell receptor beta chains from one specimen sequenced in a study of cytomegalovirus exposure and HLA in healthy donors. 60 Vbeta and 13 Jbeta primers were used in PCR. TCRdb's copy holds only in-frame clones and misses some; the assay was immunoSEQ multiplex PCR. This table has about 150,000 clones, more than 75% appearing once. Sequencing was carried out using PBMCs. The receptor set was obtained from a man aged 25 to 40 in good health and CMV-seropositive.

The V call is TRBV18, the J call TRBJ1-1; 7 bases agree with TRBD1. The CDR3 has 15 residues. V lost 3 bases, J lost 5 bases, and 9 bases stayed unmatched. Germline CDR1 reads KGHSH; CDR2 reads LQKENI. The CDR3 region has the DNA TGTGCCAGCTCACCCACCACGACAGGGAGGACTGAAGCTTTCTTT. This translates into CASSPTTTGRTEAFF.

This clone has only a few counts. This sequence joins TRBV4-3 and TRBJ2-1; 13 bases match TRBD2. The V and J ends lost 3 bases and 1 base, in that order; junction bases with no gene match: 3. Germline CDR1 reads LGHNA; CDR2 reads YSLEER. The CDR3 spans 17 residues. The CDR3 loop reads CASSQGLAGRSYNEQFF. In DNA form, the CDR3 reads TGCGCCAGCAGCCAGGGACTAGCGGGAAGGTCCTACAATGAGCAGTTCTTC.

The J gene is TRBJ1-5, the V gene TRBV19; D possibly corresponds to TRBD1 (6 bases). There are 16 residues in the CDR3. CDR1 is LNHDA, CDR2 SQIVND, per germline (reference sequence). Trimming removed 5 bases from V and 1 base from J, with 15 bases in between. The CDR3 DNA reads TGTGCCAGTAGTGCACAGGGCACGCGGAGCAATCAGCCCCAGCATTTT. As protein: CASSAQGTRSNQPQHF.

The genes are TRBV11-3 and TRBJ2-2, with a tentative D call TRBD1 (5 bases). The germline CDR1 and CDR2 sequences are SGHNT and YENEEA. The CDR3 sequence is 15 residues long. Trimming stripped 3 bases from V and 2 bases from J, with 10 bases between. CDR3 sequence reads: CASSFDRTNTGELFF. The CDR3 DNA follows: TGTGCCAGCAGCTTTGACAGAACAAACACCGGGGAGCTGTTTTTT.

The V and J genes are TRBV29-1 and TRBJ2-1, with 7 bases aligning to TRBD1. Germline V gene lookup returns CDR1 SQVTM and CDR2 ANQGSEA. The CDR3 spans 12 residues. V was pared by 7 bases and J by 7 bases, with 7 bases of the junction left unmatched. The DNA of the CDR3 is TGCAGCGCCCGAGAGGGGGCGAATGAGCAGTTCTTC. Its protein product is CSAREGANEQFF.

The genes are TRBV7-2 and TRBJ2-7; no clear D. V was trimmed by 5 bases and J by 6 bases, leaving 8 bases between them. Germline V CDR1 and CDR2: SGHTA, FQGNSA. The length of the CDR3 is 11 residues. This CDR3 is CASSLISEQYF. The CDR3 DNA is TGTGCCAGCAGCCTAATAAGCGAGCAGTACTTC.

The CDR3 protein is CASSQPGTGNTEAFF. The CDR3 nucleotides read TGTGCCAGCAGCCAACCGGGGACAGGGAACACTGAAGCTTTCTTT. The rearrangement uses TRBV4-2 and TRBJ1-1; TRBD1 matches 8 bases. The germline V gene encodes CDR1 LGHNA and CDR2 YNFKEQ. The CDR3 has 15 amino acids. The junction had 3 bases not matched to a gene; V was cut back by 2 bases and J by 1 base.

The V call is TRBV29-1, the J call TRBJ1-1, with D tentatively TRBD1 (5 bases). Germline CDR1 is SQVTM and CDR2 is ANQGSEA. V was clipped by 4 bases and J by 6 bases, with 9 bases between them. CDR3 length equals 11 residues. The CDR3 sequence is CSVGGSSEAFF. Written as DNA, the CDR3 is TGCAGCGTTGGGGGCAGTTCTGAAGCTTTCTTT.